These 27 T cell receptor beta chains share one sample of origin, sequenced in a study of siplizumab effects on memory and regulatory T cells. Method: immunoSEQ multiplex PCR; TCRdb's copy keeps in-frame clones and lacks some. In the table there are approximately 75,000 clones, 93% of which are singletons. The sequenced sample consisted of CD8+ T cells sorted from blood. The receptors were sampled from a human donor in good health.

The genes are TRBV7-3 and TRBJ2-5, with 9 nucleotides matching TRBD2. The V segment lost 5 bases and the J segment 14 bases; nucleotides outside the gene matches: 6. This CDR3 has 11 amino acids. Germline V CDR1 and CDR2: SGHTA, FQGTGA. The CDR3 spells CASSQGTSLYF. As DNA, the CDR3 is TGTGCCAGCAGCCAGGGGACTAGCCTCTACTTC.

The rearrangement joins TRBV6-5 to TRBJ2-7; possible D gene TRBD2, 5 bases. Trimming cost V 5 bases and J 0 bases, with 14 bases left between them. CDR3 length: 15 residues. Germline assignment: CDR1 MNHEY and CDR2 SVGAGI. The CDR3 sequence: CASSPFDGNSYEQYF. The CDR3 DNA reads as TGTGCCAGCAGTCCTTTCGACGGGAACTCCTACGAGCAGTACTTC.

This chain connects TRBV19 to TRBJ1-2; no firm D call. V was shortened by 3 bases and J by 0 bases, with 8 bases between the two germline ends. CDR1 and CDR2 from the germline V gene are LNHDA and SQIVND (reference sequence). The CDR3 has 14 residues. The CDR3 region has the DNA TGTGCCAGTAGTATCGAATACTCTAACTATGGCTACACCTTC. Residues: CASSIEYSNYGYTF.

V and J are TRBV11-3 and TRBJ2-1; no clear D gene. CDR3 length: 14 residues. CDR1 and CDR2 from the germline V gene are SGHNT and YENEEA. V lost 8 bases and J lost 4, with 15 bases in between. CDR3 DNA: TGTGCCAGCGAGCGCCCCCCATATTACAATGAGCAGTTCTTC. It is translated as CASERPPYYNEQFF.

The chain combines TRBV21-1 with TRBJ1-5; TRBD1, the table's D call, was not compared with the DNA. TRBV21-1 is a recognized pseudogene. CDR3 length: 14 amino acids. This chain's CDR3 is CASSPRQGNQPQHF. CDR3 DNA: TGTGCCAGCAGCCCCCGACAGGGAAATCAGCCCCAGCATTTT.

The chain links TRBV11-2 to TRBJ1-5, with D perhaps TRBD1 (5 bases). Germline-derived CDR1 and CDR2 are SGHAT and FQNNGV. Deletions cut 6 bases from V and 1 base from J, with 16 bases between. The CDR3 spans 16 residues. CDR3 residues: CASSKNQGLSNQPQHF. The CDR3 DNA follows: TGTGCCAGCAGTAAGAACCAGGGTCTGAGCAATCAGCCCCAGCATTTT. Using reference TRBV11-2 and TRBJ1-5 for the parts outside the CDR3, the full variable domain is EAGVAQSPRYKIIEKRQSVAFWCNPISGHATLYWYQQILGQGPKLLIQFQNNGVVDDSQLPKDRFSAERLKGVDSTLKIQPAKLEDSAVYLCASSKNQGLSNQPQHFGDGTRLSIL.

This clone was seen just once. The J gene is TRBJ2-5, the V gene TRBV7-2, with TRBD2 identical over 10 bases. V shed 5 bases, J shed 5 bases, and the junction held 11 bases outside the gene matches. Germline V gives CDR1 SGHTA, CDR2 FQGNSA. This CDR3 contains 16 residues. CDR3 in DNA: TGTGCCAGCAGCGCAAGCGGGGGGGCCTCCCGCGAGACCCAGTACTTC. Encoded protein: CASSASGGASRETQYF.

The count of this clone is one. This sequence joins TRBV9 and TRBJ2-5, with D possibly being TRBD2 (6 bases). TRBJ2-7 matches the DNA end more closely, so the J call is doubtful. There are 15 residues in the CDR3. Per the germline V gene, CDR1 is SGDLS and CDR2 is YYNGEE. Here the CDR3 reads CASSPVGAGSYEQYF. DNA of the CDR3: TGTGCCAGCAGCCCAGTAGGGGCGGGGAGCTACGAGCAGTACTTC.

The chain uses TRBV2 and TRBJ2-7, with D unresolved. This CDR3 has 11 amino acids. Looked up from germline, CDR1 is SNHLY and CDR2 is FYNNEI. The V and J ends lost 4 bases and 5 bases respectively, with 6 bases between them. CDR3 coding DNA: TGTGCCAGCAGTGTGACTGACGAGCAGTACTTC. Protein: CASSVTDEQYF.

The chain has TRBV7-9 and TRBJ1-1, with D unresolved. From germline, CDR1 is SEHNR and CDR2 FQNEAQ (reference sequence). The CDR3 loop spans 14 amino acids. V was shortened by 5 bases and J by 4 bases, with 14 bases between the two germline ends. The DNA of the CDR3 is TGTGCCAGCAGCCCAGTCCCGGGTGGCACTGAAGCTTTCTTT. Its protein product is CASSPVPGGTEAFF.

CDR3 residues: CASSYSIDRVSYEQYF. The CDR3 DNA reads as TGTGCCAGCAGTTACTCCATAGACAGGGTCTCCTACGAGCAGTACTTC. The chain links TRBV6-6 to TRBJ2-7, with 7 bases lining up with TRBD1. The V gene end was trimmed by 0 bases and the J gene end by 0 bases; junction bases not matched to a gene: 5. Germline V CDR1 and CDR2: MNHNY, SVGAGI (reference sequence). CDR3 size: 16 residues.

The chain links TRBV19 to TRBJ2-1; D is possibly TRBD1 (6 bases). The germline V and J ends were trimmed by 8 bases and 8 bases, with 10 bases remaining between them. This CDR3 has 11 amino acids. Germline CDR1 is LNHDA and CDR2 is SQIVND (reference sequence). The CDR3, as DNA: TGTGCCAGTGCCAGGGGAGATGAGCAGTTCTTC. This codes for CASARGDEQFF.

V and J are TRBV6-1 and TRBJ2-1, with 7 positions matching TRBD2. The germline CDR1 and CDR2 sequences are MNHNS and SASEGT. The junction had 5 bases not matched to a gene; V was cut back by 5 bases and J by 1 base. The CDR3 loop spans 15 amino acids. CDR3 nucleotides: TGTGCCAGCAGTCCTGGGGAGGGATCCTACAATGAGCAGTTCTTC. This sequence encodes CASSPGEGSYNEQFF.

The rearrangement links TRBV28 to TRBJ2-1; weak D call: TRBD2 (7 bases). Deletions cut 5 bases from V and 7 bases from J, with 21 bases between. Germline CDR1 and CDR2: MDHEN and SYDVKM. This CDR3 comprises 16 residues. CDR3 in amino acids: CASSPRESGGANEQFF. The CDR3 DNA reads as TGTGCCAGCAGTCCAAGGGAAAGTGGGGGGGCGAATGAGCAGTTCTTC.

The rearrangement uses TRBV28 and TRBJ1-6; TRBD1 matches at 8 bases. J lost 6 bases, V lost 1 base, and 8 bases had no gene match. Germline values: CDR1 MDHEN, CDR2 SYDVKM. CDR3 length equals 17 residues. CDR3 amino acids: CASSLSPDRGFNSPLHF. CDR3 coding DNA: TGTGCCAGCAGTTTATCACCCGACAGGGGATTTAATTCACCCCTCCACTTT.

The chain employs TRBV5-1 and TRBJ2-7, with D possibly being TRBD2 (5 bases). CDR3 length: 14 amino acids. Deletions cut 0 bases from V and 3 bases from J, with 10 bases between. CDR1 is SGHRS and CDR2 is YFSETQ in the germline V gene. The DNA of the CDR3 is TGCGCCAGCAGCTTGGGGGCTAGCCTCTACGAGCAGTACTTC. It codes for CASSLGASLYEQYF. Supplemented by reference TRBV5-1 and TRBJ2-7, the full variable domain reads KAGVTQTPRYLIKTRGQQVTLSCSPISGHRSVSWYQQTPGQGLQFLFEYFSETQRNKGNFPGRFSGRQFSNSRSEMNVSTLELGDSALYLCASSLGASLYEQYFGPGTRLTVT.

This rearrangement joins TRBV2 to TRBJ2-1; D is unclear. The CDR3 spans 14 residues. Germline lookup yields CDR1 SNHLY and CDR2 FYNNEI. V was clipped by 0 bases and J by 2 bases, with 5 bases between them. The CDR3 here is CASSEASTYNEQFF. In DNA, the CDR3 is TGTGCCAGCAGTGAAGCCTCTACCTACAATGAGCAGTTCTTC.

The chain is built from TRBV10-2 and TRBJ2-7, with 7 bases that match TRBD1. The CDR3 runs to 14 residues. V trimming: 0 bases; J trimming: 1 base; junction bases outside the gene matches: 0. In germline, CDR1 is WSHSY, CDR2 SAAADI. The CDR3 loop is CASSESQGSYEQYF. The DNA for the CDR3 is TGCGCCAGCAGTGAGTCACAGGGGTCCTACGAGCAGTACTTC.

For this clone: One junction end does not reproduce the germline sequence, and a read error may be involved. This chain uses TRBV7-6 with TRBJ2-2; D is possibly TRBD2 (5 bases). The CDR3 extends over 15 amino acids. CDR1 is SGHVS and CDR2 is FNYEAQ in the germline V gene. CDR3 sequence (DNA): TGTGCCAGCAGCCTAGCCGACTCGAACACCGGGGAGCTGTTTTTT. The encoded protein is CASSLADSNTGELFF.

This rearrangement joins TRBV29-1 to TRBJ2-3; 9 bases match TRBD2. The CDR3 length is 15 residues. The V and J ends lost 6 bases and 3 bases, in that order; junction bases with no gene match: 10. Looked up from germline, CDR1 is SQVTM and CDR2 is ANQGSEA. The CDR3, as DNA: TGCAGCGTGTGCGGGGGGGCCTCTTTGACAGATACGCAGTATTTT. Protein sequence: CSVCGGASLTDTQYF.

V is TRBV4-1 and J is TRBJ1-1; maybe TRBD1 (5 bases). CDR3 length: 14 amino acids. Trimming pared 0 bases from V and 0 bases from J, leaving 5 bases between. The V gene's germline CDR1 is MGHRA and CDR2 YSYEKL. The CDR3 DNA reads TGCGCCAGCAGCCAAGAGGGGCTGAACACTGAAGCTTTCTTT. Its protein product is CASSQEGLNTEAFF.

On this clone: Other DNA sequences in the sample encode the same CDR3. J is TRBJ2-7 and V is TRBV5-1; D remains unclear. V dropped 0 bases and J dropped 0 bases, with 7 bases sitting between them. Per the germline V gene, CDR1 is SGHRS and CDR2 is YFSETQ. This CDR3 is 14 amino acids long. CDR3: CASSLAGSSYEQYF. In DNA, the CDR3 is TGCGCCAGCAGCTTGGCAGGCAGCTCCTACGAGCAGTACTTC. The full variable domain, completed using reference TRBV5-1 and TRBJ2-7, is KAGVTQTPRYLIKTRGQQVTLSCSPISGHRSVSWYQQTPGQGLQFLFEYFSETQRNKGNFPGRFSGRQFSNSRSEMNVSTLELGDSALYLCASSLAGSSYEQYFGPGTRLTVT.

The J gene is TRBJ1-5, the V gene TRBV28; unclear D gene. The CDR3 totals 13 residues. Trimming left V 9 bases short and J 4 bases short, with 13 bases between. Germline V CDR1 and CDR2: MDHEN, SYDVKM. Here the CDR3 reads CASSEGLNQPQHF. CDR3 nucleotides: TGTGCCAGTTCAGAGGGATTAAATCAGCCCCAGCATTTT.

V and J are TRBV27 and TRBJ2-7; no clear D. CDR3 length equals 15 residues. Germline V gene sequence: CDR1 MNHEY, CDR2 SMNVEV (reference sequence). The V gene lost 0 bases and the J gene lost 2 bases, with 11 bases spanning the gap. In DNA form, the CDR3 reads TGTGCCAGCAGTTTATCTGCAGGTACTACCTACGAGCAGTACTTC. Translating it yields CASSLSAGTTYEQYF.

The chain couples TRBV4-2 to TRBJ2-1; 8 nucleotides match TRBD1. Germline CDR1 and CDR2: LGHNA and YNFKEQ. This CDR3 has 15 amino acids. V was pared by 3 bases and J by 6 bases, with 7 bases of the junction left unmatched. The CDR3 nucleotides read TGTGCCAGCAGCCAGGAGGACAGGGCTGGCAATGAGCAGTTCTTC. Encoded protein: CASSQEDRAGNEQFF.

The CDR3 here is CASSFTVNTEAFF. CDR3 DNA sequence: TGTGCCAGCAGTTTTACGGTTAACACTGAAGCTTTCTTT. The V and J genes are TRBV6-6 and TRBJ1-1; D not certain. CDR3 size: 13 residues. V was cut by 4 bases and J by 2 bases, with 8 bases left in between. Germline CDR1 and CDR2: MNHNY and SVGAGI (reference sequence).

The chain uses TRBV5-4 and TRBJ2-3; D gene uncertain. Trimming pared 0 bases from V and 2 bases from J, leaving 13 bases between. This CDR3 has 16 residues. Germline V CDR1 and CDR2: SGHNT, YYREEE (reference sequence). The CDR3, as DNA: TGTGCCAGCAGCTTGGAAGTGGGCCCGAACACAGATACGCAGTATTTT. It specifies CASSLEVGPNTDTQYF.